These T cell receptor beta chains were read from a single sample in a study of blood T cell repertoires in COVID-19. Libraries were prepared by immunoSEQ multiplex PCR; TCRdb keeps only in-frame clonotypes and omits some of them. The table has roughly 150,000 clones, under 90% seen once. Sequenced: peripheral blood. The source of these receptors is a man aged 55 to 70 with acute or convalescent COVID-19. The CDR3 runs from the conserved cysteine through the conserved F or W. The D gene is left open where the match is weak. The size field is filled for only some rows; it gives once, few, many or a size class.

clone_size | d_call | j_call | v_call | cdr3_nt | cdr3_aa
NA | NA | TRBJ2-7 | TRBV6-6 | TGTGCCAGCAGTTACGACAGACAGACTGGAAGCGAGCAGTACTTC | CASSYDRQTGSEQYF
NA | TRBD2 | TRBJ2-7 | TRBV4-2 | TGTGCCAGCAGCCAAGATCCCCGACTAGCGGGGGCCCTCTCCTACGAGCAGTACTTC | CASSQDPRLAGALSYEQYF
NA | NA | TRBJ2-4 | TRBV19 | TGTGCCAGTAGTATGGCGTTAGGGGTAGACATTCAGTACTTC | CASSMALGVDIQYF
NA | NA | TRBJ1-4 | TRBV2 | TGTGCCAGCAGTCCCGACAGAGATAGTGAAAAACTGTTTTTT | CASSPDRDSEKLFF
NA | NA | TRBJ1-2 | TRBV9 | TGTGCCAGCACCATTCAGGGTTTTTCCCCTGGAGAAGGCTATGGCTACACCTTC | CASTIQGFSPGEGYGYTF
NA | TRBD2 | TRBJ2-7 | TRBV6-5 | TGTGCCAGCAGTTTAAGCGGGGGGTTCCTCTACGAGCAGTACTTC | CASSLSGGFLYEQYF
NA | TRBD2 | TRBJ2-7 | TRBV28 | TGTGCCAGCCTGCGGGGGGGACACGACTACGAGCAGTACTTC | CASLRGGHDYEQYF
NA | NA | TRBJ2-7 | TRBV9 | TGTGCCAGCAGCGTAGGGTTTGGCAGTAGCCTAGCAGGGCAGTACTTC | CASSVGFGSSLAGQYF
NA | NA | TRBJ1-4 | TRBV28 | TGTGCCAGCAGGGGCGGGAGGGAGGTTCTGTTTTTT | CASRGGREVLFF
NA | TRBD1 | TRBJ1-2 | TRBV2 | TGTGCCAGCGAGGGTGGGCCGGGACAGGGGAATATTGGCTACACCTTC | CASEGGPGQGNIGYTF
NA | NA | TRBJ1-5 | TRBV30 | TGTGCCTGGAGCGGCGGGTATAGCAATCAGCCCCAGCATTTT | CAWSGGYSNQPQHF
NA | NA | TRBJ1-5 | TRBV19 | TGTGCCAGTAGCACCCAGGGTGCTAGCAATCAGCCCCAGCATTTT | CASSTQGASNQPQHF
NA | NA | TRBJ1-4 | TRBV7-9 | TGTGCCAGCAGCTTACAGGGGCAGCCTAATGAAAAACTGTTTTTT | CASSLQGQPNEKLFF
NA | TRBD1 | TRBJ2-7 | TRBV19 | TGTGCCAGTACCCCCGGGACAGGGACCTACGAGCAGTACTTC | CASTPGTGTYEQYF
many | NA | TRBJ1-5 | TRBV3-1/TRBV3-2 | TGTGCCAGCAGCCAAGATAGGGGGCAGCCCCAGCATTTT | CASSQDRGQPQHF
NA | NA | TRBJ1-2 | TRBV9 | TGTGCCAGCAGCGTAGATCCAGGGGATAGTACCTTC | CASSVDPGDSTF
NA | NA | TRBJ2-7 | TRBV12-3/TRBV12-4 | TGTGCCAGCAGTTTACTAGCGCTGGGTGAGCAGTACTTC | CASSLLALGEQYF
NA | NA | TRBJ2-7 | TRBV11-2 | TGTGCCAGCAGCTTAGCACGGAGAGGGAGCTACGAGCAGTACTTC | CASSLARRGSYEQYF